This entry is about one T cell receptor beta chain. The sample comes from a study of control samples from healthy donors and cancer patients. CDR3 length: 10 residues. The V gene lost 5 bases and the J gene lost 5 bases, with 4 bases spanning the gap. Germline V gives CDR1 DFQATT, CDR2 SNEGSKA (reference sequence). Method: immunoSEQ multiplex PCR; TCRdb's copy keeps in-frame clones and lacks some. The table records approximately 150,000 clones, about 90% of them present only once. This clonotype was sampled from a young man in good health. The chain combines TRBV20-1 with TRBJ2-1; no clear D gene. Specimen: blood. Here the CDR3 reads CSASNNEQFF. Written as DNA, the CDR3 is TGCAGTGCTTCTAACAATGAGCAGTTCTTC.